Below are 24 T cell receptor beta chains sequenced from a single sample in a study of identical twins listed by TCRdb under 2016. The library came from 5' RACE. TCRdb shows the sequencer as Illumina HiSeq 2000. TCRdb reprocessed the public reads (quality trimming at Q25 with fastp, clone calling with MiXCR) and kept in-frame beta chains. Rows are unified per CDR3 protein, each entry keeping the most common DNA and genes. In this sample the table shows some 690,000 distinct CDR3 sequences, less than 25% of which occur a single time. The top ten hold 4.3% of the sample. This sample was shared with a second study, whose subject was T cells expressing NK-cell markers.

Sequenced material: PBMCs. The receptors shown here come from a woman under 30 in good health.

The V and J genes are TRBV11-2 and TRBJ2-1; TRBD1 aligns across 7 bases. The V gene's germline CDR1 is SGHAT and CDR2 FQNNGV. CDR3 length: 18 residues. The V and J ends lost 5 bases and 4 bases, in that order; junction bases with no gene match: 17. CDR3 loop: CASSPRDSLGRSYNEQFF. The DNA of the CDR3 is TGTGCCAGCAGCCCTCGGGACAGCCTGGGAAGGTCTTACAATGAGCAGTTCTTC.

This clonotype was found a few times. The chain is built from TRBV2 and TRBJ1-1; D possibly corresponds to TRBD1 (5 bases). The V and J ends lost 10 bases and 8 bases respectively, with 14 bases between them. The CDR3 is 11 amino acids. The germline CDR1 and CDR2 sequences are SNHLY and FYNNEI. CDR3 loop: CANHRTSEAFF. The CDR3, as DNA: TGTGCCAACCACCGGACATCAGAAGCTTTCTTT.

This clonotype was detected ten times or more. V gene TRBV7-2 combines with J gene TRBJ2-7, with 7 positions matching TRBD2. This CDR3 spans 14 amino acids. Germline values: CDR1 SGHTA, CDR2 FQGNSA. The V segment lost 1 base and the J segment 3 bases; nucleotides outside the gene matches: 3. DNA of the CDR3: TGTGCCAGCAGCTTAGTGTGGACTAGCTACGAGCAGTACTTC. Residues: CASSLVWTSYEQYF.

V is TRBV6-5 and J is TRBJ2-7; D is ambiguous. Germline lookup yields CDR1 MNHEY and CDR2 SVGAGI. CDR3 length: 15 amino acids. The V end lost 1 base, the J end lost 5 bases, and 15 bases lay between the germline ends. For the CDR3, the DNA is TGTGCCAGCAGTTACTTCGGGCAGGTTCTGCACGAGCAGTACTTC. It translates to CASSYFGQVLHEQYF.

This clonotype was counted only a few times. This chain uses TRBV9 with TRBJ2-1; 7 bases agree with TRBD1. Germline trimming cut 3 bases from V and 1 base from J; bases unmatched to any gene: 16. Germline lookup yields CDR1 SGDLS and CDR2 YYNGEE. CDR3 size: 19 residues. CDR3 in DNA: TGTGCCAGCAGCGACGAGGGGACAGCGGAATCCAGTTCCTACAATGAGCAGTTCTTC. Protein sequence: CASSDEGTAESSSYNEQFF.

V is TRBV2 and J is TRBJ1-5; 12 nucleotides align to TRBD1. Trimming cost V 3 bases and J 5 bases; bases outside gene matches: 2. Germline V lookup: CDR1 SNHLY, CDR2 FYNNEI. This CDR3 has 15 residues. This chain's CDR3 is CASSEGTGGDQPQHF. CDR3 nucleotide sequence: TGTGCCAGCAGTGAGGGGACAGGGGGCGATCAGCCCCAGCATTTT.

This clonotype was seen at least ten times. This chain uses TRBV20-1 with TRBJ2-7, with a possible D match to TRBD2 (5 bases). The V end lost 4 bases, the J end lost 5 bases, and 12 bases lay between the germline ends. The germline CDR1 and CDR2 sequences are DFQATT and SNEGSKA (reference sequence). This CDR3 comprises 12 residues. The CDR3 coding sequence is TGCAGTGCTACGGTCGGGGTTGACGAGCAGTACTTC. Its translation is CSATVGVDEQYF.

This clonotype is a singleton in its sample. V gene TRBV7-7 combines with J gene TRBJ2-7; D is ambiguous. CDR1 and CDR2 (germline): SSHAT, FNYEAQ (reference sequence). Deletions cut 6 bases from V and 3 bases from J, with 12 bases between. The CDR3 loop spans 13 amino acids. This chain's CDR3 is CASSNGRDYEQYF. CDR3 in DNA: TGTGCCAGCAGTAACGGTAGGGACTACGAGCAGTACTTC. The entire variable domain, with the rest obtained from reference TRBV7-7 and TRBJ2-7, is as follows: GAGVSQSPRYKVTKRGQDVTLRCDPISSHATLYWYQQALGQGPEFLTYFNYEAQPDKSGLPSDRFSAERPEGSISTLTIQRTEQRDSAMYRCASSNGRDYEQYFGPGTRLTVT.

The chain is built from TRBV20-1 and TRBJ2-3; 7 nucleotides line up with TRBD2. This CDR3 contains 16 residues. Germline V lookup: CDR1 DFQATT, CDR2 SNEGSKA (reference sequence). After removal of 0 bases from V and 3 bases from J, the junction contained 9 bases not matched to a gene. CDR3 sequence (DNA): TGCAGTGCTAGAGATCGGCGGCTAGCGGAGACAGATACGCAGTATTTT. This sequence encodes CSARDRRLAETDTQYF.

This sequence joins TRBV6-4 and TRBJ1-2; D is unclear. CDR3 size: 13 residues. Trimming left V 6 bases short and J 7 bases short, with 15 bases between. The germline V gene encodes CDR1 MRHNA and CDR2 SNTAGT. The CDR3 DNA reads TGTGCCAGCAGACCCGGGCCTTGGGCTGGCTACACCTTC. Its protein product is CASRPGPWAGYTF.

The rearrangement uses TRBV11-2 and TRBJ2-7, with TRBD2 identical over 12 bases. V gave up 5 bases and J gave up 2 bases; unmatched junction bases: 16. Germline V gives CDR1 SGHAT, CDR2 FQNNGV. The CDR3 covers 19 residues. The CDR3 here is CASSQMTSGSSETPYEQYF. The DNA of the CDR3 is TGTGCCAGCAGCCAGATGACTAGCGGGAGCTCGGAAACGCCCTACGAGCAGTACTTC.

This clonotype was seen a few times. This chain links TRBV9 with TRBJ2-1; D may be TRBD2 (6 bases). Trimming took 2 bases from V and 4 from J, leaving 13 bases between them. The CDR3 covers 15 residues. From germline, CDR1 is SGDLS and CDR2 YYNGEE. The DNA for the CDR3 is TGTGCCAGCAGCGTGGGGGGAAATAATTACAATGAGCAGTTCTTC. Its protein is CASSVGGNNYNEQFF.

The genes are TRBV6-1 and TRBJ1-6; tentatively, D is TRBD1 (5 bases). This CDR3 spans 14 amino acids. Trimming took off 6 bases at V and 7 bases at J, with 13 bases between the two ends. Per germline, CDR1 MNHNS and CDR2 SASEGT. The DNA of the CDR3 is TGTGCCAGCAGCCCGGGACCAGGGAATTCACCCCTCCACTTT. Protein sequence: CASSPGPGNSPLHF.

On this clonotype itself: The germline gene is not matched at one end of the junction; a read error may be the cause. The V and J genes are TRBV12-3 or TRBV12-4 and TRBJ1-4; D gene unclear. The CDR3 runs 10 residues. This CDR3 is CAPRAGQASF. The CDR3 nucleotides read TGTGCCCCCCGGGCGGGCCAGGCTTCTTTT.

This clonotype came up many times. This chain connects TRBV11-2 to TRBJ2-1, with a possible D match to TRBD2 (6 bases). The CDR3 runs 13 residues. The germline V and J ends were trimmed by 5 bases and 6 bases, with 11 bases remaining between them. The germline V gene has CDR1 SGHAT and CDR2 FQNNGV. CDR3 protein: CASSPGVSNEQFF. The CDR3, as DNA: TGTGCCAGCAGCCCGGGGGTGAGCAATGAGCAGTTCTTC.

For the CDR3, the DNA is TGTGCCACCAGCAGGCACCAACTAGCGGTGGGGAACATTCAGTACTTC. Protein: CATSRHQLAVGNIQYF. V gene TRBV15 combines with J gene TRBJ2-4; 8 bases are a match to TRBD2. Trimming cost V 3 bases and J 7 bases; bases outside gene matches: 11. The CDR3 loop spans 16 amino acids. Germline V gene sequence: CDR1 LNHNV, CDR2 YYDKDF (reference sequence).

The V call is TRBV10-3, the J call TRBJ2-7; 7 nucleotides align to TRBD1. Germline CDR1 and CDR2: ENHRY and SYGVKD. With 0 bases clipped from V and 6 bases from J, the junction kept 5 bases outside the gene matches. The CDR3 totals 14 residues. The CDR3 here is CAISESNRGSEQYF. The CDR3 DNA reads TGTGCCATCAGTGAGTCGAACAGGGGCTCCGAGCAGTACTTC.

The chain uses TRBV20-1 and TRBJ2-5, with 7 nucleotides matching TRBD1. Germline CDR1 DFQATT, CDR2 SNEGSKA (reference sequence). Losses at the gene ends were 5 bases for V and 3 bases for J; bases not matched to a gene: 3. This CDR3 has 12 residues. CDR3 loop: CSAPTGEETQYF. The DNA of the CDR3 is TGCAGTGCTCCTACAGGGGAAGAGACCCAGTACTTC.

The genes are TRBV4-3 and TRBJ2-5; 13 nucleotides agree with TRBD2. This CDR3 is built from 18 residues. J was trimmed by 5 bases and V by 2 bases; bases with no gene match: 11. CDR1 is LGHNA and CDR2 is YSLEER in the germline V gene. CDR3 in amino acids: CASSQRTSGSITGETQYF. DNA for the CDR3: TGCGCCAGCAGCCAACGGACTAGCGGGAGTATAACTGGGGAGACCCAGTACTTC.

The chain employs TRBV7-9 and TRBJ2-3; D is unresolved. The germline CDR1 and CDR2 sequences are SEHNR and FQNEAQ (reference sequence). Trimming cost V 7 bases and J 1 base, with 12 bases left between them. The CDR3 spans 14 residues. CDR3 in DNA: TGTGCCAGCAACCCGGAAGAGGGCACAGATACGCAGTATTTT. Translation gives CASNPEEGTDTQYF. The variable domain in full, completed from reference TRBV7-9 and TRBJ2-3, reads DTGVSQNPRHKITKRGQNVTFRCDPISEHNRLYWYRQTLGQGPEFLTYFQNEAQLEKSRLLSDRFSAERPKGSFSTLEIQRTEQGDSAMYLCASNPEEGTDTQYFGPGTRLTVL.

This clonotype was counted only a few times. The gene calls are TRBV6-2 or TRBV6-3 and TRBJ1-2; D unresolved. CDR3 length: 11 residues. Germline V gene sequence: CDR1 MNHEY, CDR2 SVGEGT. V lost 9 bases to trimming and J lost 4 bases, with 9 bases between them. CDR3 nucleotide sequence: TGTGCCAGTGCCCACATCTATGGCTACACCTTC. It is translated as CASAHIYGYTF.

This clonotype was recorded many times. The chain employs TRBV12-3 or TRBV12-4 and TRBJ2-1; TRBD1 aligns across 9 bases. This CDR3 has 14 amino acids. V dropped 3 bases and J dropped 9; count of bases not matched to a gene: 6. This chain's CDR3 is CASSFDRGRGEQFF. CDR3 coding DNA: TGTGCCAGCAGTTTCGACAGGGGGAGGGGTGAGCAGTTCTTC.

This clonotype has a handful of counts. This chain connects TRBV27 to TRBJ2-3; weak D call: TRBD2 (7 bases). The CDR3 length is 14 residues. V lost 6 bases, J lost 4 bases, and 14 bases lay in between. CDR1 and CDR2 (germline): MNHEY, SMNVEV (reference sequence). CDR3 amino acids: CASRSGGWADTQYF. The CDR3 DNA sequence: TGTGCCAGCAGGTCGGGGGGCTGGGCAGATACGCAGTATTTT.

As concerns this clonotype: This sequence may be a read error, since a much larger clone differs from it by one base. The chain uses TRBV7-6 and TRBJ1-1, with unresolved D. The CDR3 runs 14 residues. Trimming cost V 4 bases and J 1 base, with 10 bases left between them. Per the germline V gene, CDR1 is SGHVS and CDR2 is FNYEAQ. CDR3 nucleotides: TGTGCCAGCAGCTCAAACCCAGGGAACACTGAAGCTTTCTTT. This codes for CASSSNPGNTEAFF.